This record covers a single T cell receptor (beta chain). TCRdb keeps only in-frame clones here, not all; method: immunoSEQ multiplex PCR. The sample lists approximately 1,000,000 clones, 75% to 80% seen once, with 0.5% to 0.6% in the top ten. The data were taken from a study of shared clonotypes between healthy human individuals. This CDR3 has 13 residues. Trimming left V 0 bases short and J 5 bases short, with 8 bases between. Germline CDR1 SGHTA, CDR2 FQGTGA. Sequenced sample: memory CD4+ T cells from PBMCs. As to subset: CD45RA-negative fraction. The chain couples TRBV7-3 to TRBJ2-7; no clear D. This sequence originates from a man younger than 35 in good health. Some clones in this sample may be carry-over from other donors' samples. This CDR3 is CASSLTTAHEQYF. CDR3 DNA: TGTGCCAGCAGCTTAACCACTGCGCACGAGCAGTACTTC.